This T cell receptor (beta chain) was sequenced in a study of blood T cell repertoires in COVID-19. V lost 2 bases and J lost 8, with 7 bases in between. CDR1 and CDR2 (germline): SNHLY, FYNNEI. The CDR3 runs to 12 residues. TCRdb's table, derived via immunoSEQ multiplex PCR, lists solely in-frame clones and lacks some. This table holds hundreds of thousands of clones, approximately 88% found once. The J gene is TRBJ2-1, the V gene TRBV2; D is undetermined. The TCR was taken from a woman aged 65 to 85 with COVID-19, enrolled during active disease. Material: peripheral blood. The CDR3 spells CASSEMGYEQFF. The DNA for the CDR3 is TGTGCCAGCAGTGAAATGGGCTATGAGCAGTTCTTC.